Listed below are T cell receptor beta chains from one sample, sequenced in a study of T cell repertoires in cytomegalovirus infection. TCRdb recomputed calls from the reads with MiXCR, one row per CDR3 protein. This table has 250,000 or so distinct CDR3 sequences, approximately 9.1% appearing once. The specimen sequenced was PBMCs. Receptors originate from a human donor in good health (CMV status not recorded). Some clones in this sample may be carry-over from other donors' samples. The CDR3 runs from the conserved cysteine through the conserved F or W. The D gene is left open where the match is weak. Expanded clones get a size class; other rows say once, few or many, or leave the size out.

CDR3 DNA: TGTGCCATCAGTGAGTCACCCAATGAAGCTTTCTTT; CDR3 protein: CAISESPNEAFF; V gene: TRBV10-3; CDR3 length: 12; J gene: TRBJ1-1; D gene: -; clone size: -
CDR3 DNA: TGTGCCAGTAGTAGGGCAATCCGGGGACTAGCGGACTACAATGAGCAGTTCTTC; CDR3 protein: CASSRAIRGLADYNEQFF; V gene: TRBV19; CDR3 length: 18; J gene: TRBJ2-1; D gene: TRBD2; clone size: many
CDR3 DNA: TGTGCCAGCAGCCGAGTGGGTCCAAACATTCAGTACTTC; CDR3 protein: CASSRVGPNIQYF; V gene: TRBV7-2; CDR3 length: 13; J gene: TRBJ2-4; D gene: -; clone size: many
CDR3 DNA: TGTGCCAGTTCCGAAGGGACGAGGAACACCGGGGAGCTGTTTTTT; CDR3 protein: CASSEGTRNTGELFF; V gene: TRBV19; CDR3 length: 15; J gene: TRBJ2-2; D gene: -; clone size: -
CDR3 DNA: TGTGCCAGCAGCTTAAGCGACGGATACACAGATACGCAGTATTTT; CDR3 protein: CASSLSDGYTDTQYF; V gene: TRBV11-2; CDR3 length: 15; J gene: TRBJ2-3; D gene: -; clone size: many
CDR3 DNA: TGCAGCGCGGCGGGGCAGGGGATTCAGTACTTC; CDR3 protein: CSAAGQGIQYF; V gene: TRBV29-1; CDR3 length: 11; J gene: TRBJ2-4; D gene: -; clone size: many
CDR3 DNA: TGTGCCAGCAGTTATATGGTGAACACTGAAGCTTTCTTT; CDR3 protein: CASSYMVNTEAFF; V gene: TRBV6-2/TRBV6-3; CDR3 length: 13; J gene: TRBJ1-1; D gene: -; clone size: many
CDR3 DNA: TGTGCCAGCAGCCTCCGGGACGGTGTCACTGAAGCTTTCTTT; CDR3 protein: CASSLRDGVTEAFF; V gene: TRBV7-2; CDR3 length: 14; J gene: TRBJ1-1; D gene: -; clone size: many
CDR3 DNA: TGTGCCAGCAGTCCTGGGACGACCTACGAGCAGTACTTC; CDR3 protein: CASSPGTTYEQYF; V gene: TRBV6-2/TRBV6-3; CDR3 length: 13; J gene: TRBJ2-7; D gene: -; clone size: -
CDR3 DNA: TGTGCCAGCAGTTACGGCGGCGGCGGCTATGGCTACACCTTC; CDR3 protein: CASSYGGGGYGYTF; V gene: TRBV6-2/TRBV6-3; CDR3 length: 14; J gene: TRBJ1-2; D gene: -; clone size: many
CDR3 DNA: TGTGCCAGCAGCTCAGGGACAGGGACCACAGATACGCAGTATTTT; CDR3 protein: CASSSGTGTTDTQYF; V gene: TRBV7-2; CDR3 length: 15; J gene: TRBJ2-3; D gene: TRBD1; clone size: many
CDR3 DNA: TGTGCCAGCAGCCTAGGAAGACAGGGTCATAATGAGCAGTTCTTC; CDR3 protein: CASSLGRQGHNEQFF; V gene: TRBV5-4; CDR3 length: 15; J gene: TRBJ2-1; D gene: TRBD1; clone size: many
CDR3 DNA: TGTGCCAGCAGCTTAGCAGGGACCAACGTCCTGACTTTC; CDR3 protein: CASSLAGTNVLTF; V gene: TRBV7-8; CDR3 length: 13; J gene: TRBJ2-6; D gene: -; clone size: many
CDR3 DNA: TGTGCCAGCAGCCCCGGACAGCTAAATGAGCAGTTCTTC; CDR3 protein: CASSPGQLNEQFF; V gene: TRBV11-3; CDR3 length: 13; J gene: TRBJ2-1; D gene: -; clone size: many
CDR3 DNA: TGTGCCAGCAGCTCCGAACAGGGGAGCATTCAGTACTTC; CDR3 protein: CASSSEQGSIQYF; V gene: TRBV7-2; CDR3 length: 13; J gene: TRBJ2-4; D gene: TRBD1; clone size: many
CDR3 DNA: TGTGCCAGCAGCCTAAGGACAGGGGGCGGGGACACTGAAGCTTTCTTT; CDR3 protein: CASSLRTGGGDTEAFF; V gene: TRBV7-2; CDR3 length: 16; J gene: TRBJ1-1; D gene: TRBD1; clone size: many
CDR3 DNA: TGTGCCAGTAGTACCTCCGGGACAGGGGCTTCCTACAATGAGCAGTTCTTC; CDR3 protein: CASSTSGTGASYNEQFF; V gene: TRBV19; CDR3 length: 17; J gene: TRBJ2-1; D gene: TRBD1; clone size: -
CDR3 DNA: TGTGCCAGCAGCTCACGCAGGGGCGATGAGCAGTTCTTC; CDR3 protein: CASSSRRGDEQFF; V gene: TRBV7-2; CDR3 length: 13; J gene: TRBJ2-1; D gene: -; clone size: many
CDR3 DNA: TGTGCCAGTAGCAGTCCGGGGGCCCTCGGCACAGATACGCAGTATTTT; CDR3 protein: CASSSPGALGTDTQYF; V gene: TRBV19; CDR3 length: 16; J gene: TRBJ2-3; D gene: -; clone size: few
CDR3 DNA: TGTGCCAGCGTGGGGGTGCACAATCAGCCCCAGCATTTT; CDR3 protein: CASVGVHNQPQHF; V gene: TRBV28; CDR3 length: 13; J gene: TRBJ1-5; D gene: -; clone size: few
CDR3 DNA: TGTGCCAGCAGTCGTTCAGGGTCGGAGGAGACCCAGTACTTC; CDR3 protein: CASSRSGSEETQYF; V gene: TRBV28; CDR3 length: 14; J gene: TRBJ2-5; D gene: -; clone size: -
CDR3 DNA: TGCGCCAGCAGCCAAGGCGGTAGGTTCCAAGAGACCCAGTACTTC; CDR3 protein: CASSQGGRFQETQYF; V gene: TRBV4-1; CDR3 length: 15; J gene: TRBJ2-5; D gene: -; clone size: -
CDR3 DNA: TGTGCCAGCAGTTTACAGTTGGGGGGTCGGGTCTCCTACGAGCAGTACTTC; CDR3 protein: CASSLQLGGRVSYEQYF; V gene: TRBV12-3/TRBV12-4; CDR3 length: 17; J gene: TRBJ2-7; D gene: -; clone size: many
CDR3 DNA: TGTGCCACCCGAGGGACACCTTCCAATCAGCCCCAGCATTTT; CDR3 protein: CATRGTPSNQPQHF; V gene: TRBV7-3; CDR3 length: 14; J gene: TRBJ1-5; D gene: -; clone size: many
CDR3 DNA: TGTGCCAGCAGCAAGCAGGCTGCCGGGGAGCTGTTTTTT; CDR3 protein: CASSKQAAGELFF; V gene: TRBV7-9; CDR3 length: 13; J gene: TRBJ2-2; D gene: -; clone size: many
CDR3 DNA: TGTGCCAGCAGCTTAGGGGGGACAGGGCGAGGCGAGCAGTACTTC; CDR3 protein: CASSLGGTGRGEQYF; V gene: TRBV7-8; CDR3 length: 15; J gene: TRBJ2-7; D gene: TRBD1; clone size: many
CDR3 DNA: TGCGCCAGCAGTGAGTTCGGAGGGACAGGCACCTACGAGCAGTACTTC; CDR3 protein: CASSEFGGTGTYEQYF; V gene: TRBV10-2; CDR3 length: 16; J gene: TRBJ2-7; D gene: TRBD1; clone size: -
CDR3 DNA: TGTGCCAGCAGCGGGGGACAGGGGCCTTTCCCGAGCTCCTATAATTCACCCCTCCACTTT; CDR3 protein: CASSGGQGPFPSSYNSPLHF; V gene: TRBV7-2; CDR3 length: 20; J gene: TRBJ1-6; D gene: TRBD1; clone size: many
CDR3 DNA: TGTGCCAGCAGTTTATCGAAAGGGCCCTACGAGCAGTACTTC; CDR3 protein: CASSLSKGPYEQYF; V gene: TRBV27; CDR3 length: 14; J gene: TRBJ2-7; D gene: -; clone size: -
CDR3 DNA: TGTGCCAGCAGCACAATCCGGGACAGGGGCTTGAGAGGAACCTACGAGCAGTACTTC; CDR3 protein: CASSTIRDRGLRGTYEQYF; V gene: TRBV11-3; CDR3 length: 19; J gene: TRBJ2-7; D gene: TRBD1; clone size: many
CDR3 DNA: TGTGCCAGCAGCGGGTGGGGCGAGCAGTACTTC; CDR3 protein: CASSGWGEQYF; V gene: TRBV7-8; CDR3 length: 11; J gene: TRBJ2-7; D gene: -; clone size: many
CDR3 DNA: TGTGCCAGCAGTTTAGGAAGGCGGCCGGCGGAGACCCAGTACTTC; CDR3 protein: CASSLGRRPAETQYF; V gene: TRBV28; CDR3 length: 15; J gene: TRBJ2-5; D gene: -; clone size: many
CDR3 DNA: TGCAGTGCTAGAGATGTGCGGGGTACCTACGAGCAGTACTTC; CDR3 protein: CSARDVRGTYEQYF; V gene: TRBV20-1; CDR3 length: 14; J gene: TRBJ2-7; D gene: -; clone size: few
CDR3 DNA: TGTGCCAGCAGTTTCAGGGTCGGTTTATCCGAGACGAATGAGCAGTTCTTC; CDR3 protein: CASSFRVGLSETNEQFF; V gene: TRBV6-6; CDR3 length: 17; J gene: TRBJ2-1; D gene: -; clone size: few
CDR3 DNA: TGTGCCAGCTCACCCCAGGGGGTCAACACCGGGGAGCTGTTTTTT; CDR3 protein: CASSPQGVNTGELFF; V gene: TRBV18; CDR3 length: 15; J gene: TRBJ2-2; D gene: TRBD1; clone size: few
CDR3 DNA: TGCGCCAGCAGCGACCCGGGACAGGGTCCCTACAATGAGCAGTTCTTC; CDR3 protein: CASSDPGQGPYNEQFF; V gene: TRBV4-1; CDR3 length: 16; J gene: TRBJ2-1; D gene: TRBD1; clone size: many
CDR3 DNA: TGCAGTGCGTTGGGGACCGCGAGCTCCTACAATGAGCAGTTCTTC; CDR3 protein: CSALGTASSYNEQFF; V gene: TRBV20-1; CDR3 length: 15; J gene: TRBJ2-1; D gene: -; clone size: few
CDR3 DNA: TGTGCCAGCAGCTTAGACACTGAAGCTTTCTTT; CDR3 protein: CASSLDTEAFF; V gene: TRBV28; CDR3 length: 11; J gene: TRBJ1-1; D gene: -; clone size: many
CDR3 DNA: TGTGCCAGCTCACCTACGCAGGGGGCGCTTGATCAGCCCCAGCATTTT; CDR3 protein: CASSPTQGALDQPQHF; V gene: TRBV18; CDR3 length: 16; J gene: TRBJ1-5; D gene: TRBD1; clone size: few
CDR3 DNA: TGTGCCAGCAGCTCTTACGTTGCAGGACCTAGGGGCACTGAAGCTTTCTTT; CDR3 protein: CASSSYVAGPRGTEAFF; V gene: TRBV7-9; CDR3 length: 17; J gene: TRBJ1-1; D gene: -; clone size: many
CDR3 DNA: TGTGCCAGCAGCTTAAGGCCAGGGAGGGGTCAGCCCCAGCATTTT; CDR3 protein: CASSLRPGRGQPQHF; V gene: TRBV7-2; CDR3 length: 15; J gene: TRBJ1-5; D gene: -; clone size: many
CDR3 DNA: TGTGCCAGCAAAAAGCGGGAGTCCTACGAGCAGTACTTC; CDR3 protein: CASKKRESYEQYF; V gene: TRBV7-2; CDR3 length: 13; J gene: TRBJ2-7; D gene: TRBD2; clone size: many
CDR3 DNA: TGTGCCAGCAGCAAATCAGGGGAAGATACGCAGTATTTT; CDR3 protein: CASSKSGEDTQYF; V gene: TRBV11-2; CDR3 length: 13; J gene: TRBJ2-3; D gene: -; clone size: -
CDR3 DNA: TGCAGTGCTAGAGATCAACAGTACTCCTACGAGCAGTACTTC; CDR3 protein: CSARDQQYSYEQYF; V gene: TRBV20-1; CDR3 length: 14; J gene: TRBJ2-7; D gene: -; clone size: -
CDR3 DNA: TGTGCCAGCAGCACTACCCTAGCGGGGGGCACAGATACGCAGTATTTT; CDR3 protein: CASSTTLAGGTDTQYF; V gene: TRBV9; CDR3 length: 16; J gene: TRBJ2-3; D gene: TRBD2; clone size: -
CDR3 DNA: TGTGCCAGCAGTTCCGTGACTAGCGGGCGCACAGATACGCAGTATTTT; CDR3 protein: CASSSVTSGRTDTQYF; V gene: TRBV7-2; CDR3 length: 16; J gene: TRBJ2-3; D gene: TRBD2; clone size: many
CDR3 DNA: TGCAGCGTTGAGTCCAGGGGGCGGAGAACTGAAGCTTTCTTT; CDR3 protein: CSVESRGRRTEAFF; V gene: TRBV29-1; CDR3 length: 14; J gene: TRBJ1-1; D gene: TRBD1; clone size: -
CDR3 DNA: TGCAGCGTTTTCGACACCGGGGAGCTGTTTTTT; CDR3 protein: CSVFDTGELFF; V gene: TRBV29-1; CDR3 length: 11; J gene: TRBJ2-2; D gene: -; clone size: few
CDR3 DNA: TGTGCCAGTAGCCGGACTAGCGGGGCACACAATGAGCAGTTCTTC; CDR3 protein: CASSRTSGAHNEQFF; V gene: TRBV19; CDR3 length: 15; J gene: TRBJ2-1; D gene: TRBD2; clone size: few
CDR3 DNA: TGTGCCAGCAGCTCGCCCCTGGGTACGCAGTATTTT; CDR3 protein: CASSSPLGTQYF; V gene: TRBV11-3; CDR3 length: 12; J gene: TRBJ2-3; D gene: -; clone size: many
CDR3 DNA: TGTGCCAGCAGCTTACAGGGGATGGTTCGCAATGAGCAGTTCTTC; CDR3 protein: CASSLQGMVRNEQFF; V gene: TRBV7-3; CDR3 length: 15; J gene: TRBJ2-1; D gene: -; clone size: many
CDR3 DNA: TGTGCCAGCAGTTTCAGGACAGGGATCGGCGAGCAGTACTTC; CDR3 protein: CASSFRTGIGEQYF; V gene: TRBV12-3/TRBV12-4; CDR3 length: 14; J gene: TRBJ2-7; D gene: TRBD1; clone size: many